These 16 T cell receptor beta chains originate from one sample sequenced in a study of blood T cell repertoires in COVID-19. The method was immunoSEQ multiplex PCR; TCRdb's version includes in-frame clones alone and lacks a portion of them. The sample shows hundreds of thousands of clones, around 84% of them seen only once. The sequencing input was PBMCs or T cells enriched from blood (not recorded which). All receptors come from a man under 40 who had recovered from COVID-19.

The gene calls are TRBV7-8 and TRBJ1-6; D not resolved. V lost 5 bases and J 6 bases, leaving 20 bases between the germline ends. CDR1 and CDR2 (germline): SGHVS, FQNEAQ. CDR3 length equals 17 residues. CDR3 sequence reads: CASSTLRIVTGNSPLHF. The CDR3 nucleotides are TGTGCCAGCAGCACCCTCAGGATCGTTACCGGTAATTCACCCCTCCACTTT.

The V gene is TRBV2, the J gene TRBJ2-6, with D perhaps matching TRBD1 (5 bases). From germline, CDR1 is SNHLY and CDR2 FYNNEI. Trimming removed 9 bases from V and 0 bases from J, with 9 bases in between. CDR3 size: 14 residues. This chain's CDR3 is CARQTGSGANVLTF. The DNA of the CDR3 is TGTGCCAGGCAAACAGGCTCTGGGGCCAACGTCCTGACTTTC.

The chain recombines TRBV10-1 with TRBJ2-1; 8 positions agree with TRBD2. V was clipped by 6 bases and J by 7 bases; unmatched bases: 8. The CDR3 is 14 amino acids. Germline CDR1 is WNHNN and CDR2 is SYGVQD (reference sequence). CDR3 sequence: CASRSGGSGNEQFF. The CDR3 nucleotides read TGCGCCAGCAGATCGGGAGGGTCGGGGAATGAGCAGTTCTTC.

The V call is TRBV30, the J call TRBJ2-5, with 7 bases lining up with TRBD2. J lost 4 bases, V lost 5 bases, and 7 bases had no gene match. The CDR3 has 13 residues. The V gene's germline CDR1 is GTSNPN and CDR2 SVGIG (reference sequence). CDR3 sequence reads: CAWAPGGRETQYF. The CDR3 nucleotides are TGTGCCTGGGCCCCGGGGGGTCGAGAGACCCAGTACTTC.

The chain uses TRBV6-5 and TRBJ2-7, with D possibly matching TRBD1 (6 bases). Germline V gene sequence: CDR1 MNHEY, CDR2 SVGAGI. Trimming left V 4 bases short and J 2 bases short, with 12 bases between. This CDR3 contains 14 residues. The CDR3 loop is CASSFDRFTYEQYF. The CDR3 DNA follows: TGTGCCAGCAGTTTTGACAGGTTTACCTACGAGCAGTACTTC.

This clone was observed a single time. The DNA of the CDR3 is TGTGCCAGCAGCCATACCCTTGGACAGGGCCAGAGTAACTATGGCTACACCTTC. Its protein product is CASSHTLGQGQSNYGYTF. The J gene is TRBJ1-2, the V gene TRBV28; 8 nucleotides align to TRBD1. The CDR3 has 18 amino acids. CDR1 and CDR2 (germline): MDHEN, SYDVKM. Unmatched junction bases numbered 16, after V lost 6 bases and J lost 1 base.

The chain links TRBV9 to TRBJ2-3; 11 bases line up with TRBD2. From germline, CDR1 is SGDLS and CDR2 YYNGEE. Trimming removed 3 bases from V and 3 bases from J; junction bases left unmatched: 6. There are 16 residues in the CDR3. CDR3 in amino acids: CASSAIAGGATDTQYF. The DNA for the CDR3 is TGTGCCAGCAGCGCCATAGCGGGAGGGGCGACAGATACGCAGTATTTT.

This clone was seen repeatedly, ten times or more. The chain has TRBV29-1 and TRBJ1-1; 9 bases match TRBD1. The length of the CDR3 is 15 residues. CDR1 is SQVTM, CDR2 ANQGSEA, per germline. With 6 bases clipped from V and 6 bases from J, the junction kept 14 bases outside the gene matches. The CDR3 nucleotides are TGCAGCGTATCCCCCCCTCCGGGACAGGGCGCTGAAGCTTTCTTT. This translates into CSVSPPPGQGAEAFF.

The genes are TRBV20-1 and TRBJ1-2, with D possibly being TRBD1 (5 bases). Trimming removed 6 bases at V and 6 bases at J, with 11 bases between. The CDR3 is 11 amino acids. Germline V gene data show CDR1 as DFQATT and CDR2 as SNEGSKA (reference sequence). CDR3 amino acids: CSAAGHDGYTF. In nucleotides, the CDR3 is TGCAGTGCCGCAGGGCACGATGGCTACACCTTC.

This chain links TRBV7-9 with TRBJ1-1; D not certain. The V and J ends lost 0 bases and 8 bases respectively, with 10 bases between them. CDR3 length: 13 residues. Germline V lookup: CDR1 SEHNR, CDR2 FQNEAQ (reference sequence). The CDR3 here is CASSLAPSVEAFF. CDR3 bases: TGTGCCAGCAGCTTAGCGCCTTCAGTGGAAGCTTTCTTT.

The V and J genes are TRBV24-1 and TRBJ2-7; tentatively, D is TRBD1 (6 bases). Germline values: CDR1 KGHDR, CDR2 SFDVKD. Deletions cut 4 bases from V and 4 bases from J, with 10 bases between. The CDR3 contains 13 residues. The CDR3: CATSETTGYEQYF. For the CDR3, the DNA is TGTGCCACCAGTGAGACTACAGGGTACGAGCAGTACTTC.

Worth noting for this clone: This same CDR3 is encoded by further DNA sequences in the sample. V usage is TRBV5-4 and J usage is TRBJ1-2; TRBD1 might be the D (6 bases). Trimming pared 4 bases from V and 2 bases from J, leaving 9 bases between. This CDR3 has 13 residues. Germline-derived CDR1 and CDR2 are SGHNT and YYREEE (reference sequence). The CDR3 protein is CASSPDRNYGYTF. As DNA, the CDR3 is TGTGCCAGCAGCCCCGACAGGAACTATGGCTACACCTTC.

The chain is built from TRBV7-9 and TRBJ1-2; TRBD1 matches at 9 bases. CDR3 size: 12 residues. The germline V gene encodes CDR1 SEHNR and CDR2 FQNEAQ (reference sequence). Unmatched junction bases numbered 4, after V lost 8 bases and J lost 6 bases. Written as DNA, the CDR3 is TGTGCCAGCCCGGGACAGGGAAATGGCTACACCTTC. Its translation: CASPGQGNGYTF.

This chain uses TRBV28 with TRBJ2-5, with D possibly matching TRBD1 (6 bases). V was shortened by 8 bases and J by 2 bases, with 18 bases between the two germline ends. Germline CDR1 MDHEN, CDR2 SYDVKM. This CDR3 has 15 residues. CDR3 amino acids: CASRQGGGDQETQYF. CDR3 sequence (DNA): TGTGCCAGCCGCCAGGGTGGGGGCGATCAAGAGACCCAGTACTTC.

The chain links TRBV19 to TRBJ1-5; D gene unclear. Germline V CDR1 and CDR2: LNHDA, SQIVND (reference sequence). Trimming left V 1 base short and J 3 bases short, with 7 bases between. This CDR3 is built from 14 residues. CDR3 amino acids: CASSIGRANQPQHF. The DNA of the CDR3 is TGTGCCAGTAGTATAGGGAGGGCCAATCAGCCCCAGCATTTT.

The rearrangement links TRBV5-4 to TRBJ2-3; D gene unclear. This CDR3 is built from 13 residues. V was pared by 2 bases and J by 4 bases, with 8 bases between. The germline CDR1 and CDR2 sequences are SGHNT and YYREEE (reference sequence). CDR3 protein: CASSFPSADTQYF. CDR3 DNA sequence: TGTGCCAGCAGCTTTCCGTCAGCAGATACGCAGTATTTT.